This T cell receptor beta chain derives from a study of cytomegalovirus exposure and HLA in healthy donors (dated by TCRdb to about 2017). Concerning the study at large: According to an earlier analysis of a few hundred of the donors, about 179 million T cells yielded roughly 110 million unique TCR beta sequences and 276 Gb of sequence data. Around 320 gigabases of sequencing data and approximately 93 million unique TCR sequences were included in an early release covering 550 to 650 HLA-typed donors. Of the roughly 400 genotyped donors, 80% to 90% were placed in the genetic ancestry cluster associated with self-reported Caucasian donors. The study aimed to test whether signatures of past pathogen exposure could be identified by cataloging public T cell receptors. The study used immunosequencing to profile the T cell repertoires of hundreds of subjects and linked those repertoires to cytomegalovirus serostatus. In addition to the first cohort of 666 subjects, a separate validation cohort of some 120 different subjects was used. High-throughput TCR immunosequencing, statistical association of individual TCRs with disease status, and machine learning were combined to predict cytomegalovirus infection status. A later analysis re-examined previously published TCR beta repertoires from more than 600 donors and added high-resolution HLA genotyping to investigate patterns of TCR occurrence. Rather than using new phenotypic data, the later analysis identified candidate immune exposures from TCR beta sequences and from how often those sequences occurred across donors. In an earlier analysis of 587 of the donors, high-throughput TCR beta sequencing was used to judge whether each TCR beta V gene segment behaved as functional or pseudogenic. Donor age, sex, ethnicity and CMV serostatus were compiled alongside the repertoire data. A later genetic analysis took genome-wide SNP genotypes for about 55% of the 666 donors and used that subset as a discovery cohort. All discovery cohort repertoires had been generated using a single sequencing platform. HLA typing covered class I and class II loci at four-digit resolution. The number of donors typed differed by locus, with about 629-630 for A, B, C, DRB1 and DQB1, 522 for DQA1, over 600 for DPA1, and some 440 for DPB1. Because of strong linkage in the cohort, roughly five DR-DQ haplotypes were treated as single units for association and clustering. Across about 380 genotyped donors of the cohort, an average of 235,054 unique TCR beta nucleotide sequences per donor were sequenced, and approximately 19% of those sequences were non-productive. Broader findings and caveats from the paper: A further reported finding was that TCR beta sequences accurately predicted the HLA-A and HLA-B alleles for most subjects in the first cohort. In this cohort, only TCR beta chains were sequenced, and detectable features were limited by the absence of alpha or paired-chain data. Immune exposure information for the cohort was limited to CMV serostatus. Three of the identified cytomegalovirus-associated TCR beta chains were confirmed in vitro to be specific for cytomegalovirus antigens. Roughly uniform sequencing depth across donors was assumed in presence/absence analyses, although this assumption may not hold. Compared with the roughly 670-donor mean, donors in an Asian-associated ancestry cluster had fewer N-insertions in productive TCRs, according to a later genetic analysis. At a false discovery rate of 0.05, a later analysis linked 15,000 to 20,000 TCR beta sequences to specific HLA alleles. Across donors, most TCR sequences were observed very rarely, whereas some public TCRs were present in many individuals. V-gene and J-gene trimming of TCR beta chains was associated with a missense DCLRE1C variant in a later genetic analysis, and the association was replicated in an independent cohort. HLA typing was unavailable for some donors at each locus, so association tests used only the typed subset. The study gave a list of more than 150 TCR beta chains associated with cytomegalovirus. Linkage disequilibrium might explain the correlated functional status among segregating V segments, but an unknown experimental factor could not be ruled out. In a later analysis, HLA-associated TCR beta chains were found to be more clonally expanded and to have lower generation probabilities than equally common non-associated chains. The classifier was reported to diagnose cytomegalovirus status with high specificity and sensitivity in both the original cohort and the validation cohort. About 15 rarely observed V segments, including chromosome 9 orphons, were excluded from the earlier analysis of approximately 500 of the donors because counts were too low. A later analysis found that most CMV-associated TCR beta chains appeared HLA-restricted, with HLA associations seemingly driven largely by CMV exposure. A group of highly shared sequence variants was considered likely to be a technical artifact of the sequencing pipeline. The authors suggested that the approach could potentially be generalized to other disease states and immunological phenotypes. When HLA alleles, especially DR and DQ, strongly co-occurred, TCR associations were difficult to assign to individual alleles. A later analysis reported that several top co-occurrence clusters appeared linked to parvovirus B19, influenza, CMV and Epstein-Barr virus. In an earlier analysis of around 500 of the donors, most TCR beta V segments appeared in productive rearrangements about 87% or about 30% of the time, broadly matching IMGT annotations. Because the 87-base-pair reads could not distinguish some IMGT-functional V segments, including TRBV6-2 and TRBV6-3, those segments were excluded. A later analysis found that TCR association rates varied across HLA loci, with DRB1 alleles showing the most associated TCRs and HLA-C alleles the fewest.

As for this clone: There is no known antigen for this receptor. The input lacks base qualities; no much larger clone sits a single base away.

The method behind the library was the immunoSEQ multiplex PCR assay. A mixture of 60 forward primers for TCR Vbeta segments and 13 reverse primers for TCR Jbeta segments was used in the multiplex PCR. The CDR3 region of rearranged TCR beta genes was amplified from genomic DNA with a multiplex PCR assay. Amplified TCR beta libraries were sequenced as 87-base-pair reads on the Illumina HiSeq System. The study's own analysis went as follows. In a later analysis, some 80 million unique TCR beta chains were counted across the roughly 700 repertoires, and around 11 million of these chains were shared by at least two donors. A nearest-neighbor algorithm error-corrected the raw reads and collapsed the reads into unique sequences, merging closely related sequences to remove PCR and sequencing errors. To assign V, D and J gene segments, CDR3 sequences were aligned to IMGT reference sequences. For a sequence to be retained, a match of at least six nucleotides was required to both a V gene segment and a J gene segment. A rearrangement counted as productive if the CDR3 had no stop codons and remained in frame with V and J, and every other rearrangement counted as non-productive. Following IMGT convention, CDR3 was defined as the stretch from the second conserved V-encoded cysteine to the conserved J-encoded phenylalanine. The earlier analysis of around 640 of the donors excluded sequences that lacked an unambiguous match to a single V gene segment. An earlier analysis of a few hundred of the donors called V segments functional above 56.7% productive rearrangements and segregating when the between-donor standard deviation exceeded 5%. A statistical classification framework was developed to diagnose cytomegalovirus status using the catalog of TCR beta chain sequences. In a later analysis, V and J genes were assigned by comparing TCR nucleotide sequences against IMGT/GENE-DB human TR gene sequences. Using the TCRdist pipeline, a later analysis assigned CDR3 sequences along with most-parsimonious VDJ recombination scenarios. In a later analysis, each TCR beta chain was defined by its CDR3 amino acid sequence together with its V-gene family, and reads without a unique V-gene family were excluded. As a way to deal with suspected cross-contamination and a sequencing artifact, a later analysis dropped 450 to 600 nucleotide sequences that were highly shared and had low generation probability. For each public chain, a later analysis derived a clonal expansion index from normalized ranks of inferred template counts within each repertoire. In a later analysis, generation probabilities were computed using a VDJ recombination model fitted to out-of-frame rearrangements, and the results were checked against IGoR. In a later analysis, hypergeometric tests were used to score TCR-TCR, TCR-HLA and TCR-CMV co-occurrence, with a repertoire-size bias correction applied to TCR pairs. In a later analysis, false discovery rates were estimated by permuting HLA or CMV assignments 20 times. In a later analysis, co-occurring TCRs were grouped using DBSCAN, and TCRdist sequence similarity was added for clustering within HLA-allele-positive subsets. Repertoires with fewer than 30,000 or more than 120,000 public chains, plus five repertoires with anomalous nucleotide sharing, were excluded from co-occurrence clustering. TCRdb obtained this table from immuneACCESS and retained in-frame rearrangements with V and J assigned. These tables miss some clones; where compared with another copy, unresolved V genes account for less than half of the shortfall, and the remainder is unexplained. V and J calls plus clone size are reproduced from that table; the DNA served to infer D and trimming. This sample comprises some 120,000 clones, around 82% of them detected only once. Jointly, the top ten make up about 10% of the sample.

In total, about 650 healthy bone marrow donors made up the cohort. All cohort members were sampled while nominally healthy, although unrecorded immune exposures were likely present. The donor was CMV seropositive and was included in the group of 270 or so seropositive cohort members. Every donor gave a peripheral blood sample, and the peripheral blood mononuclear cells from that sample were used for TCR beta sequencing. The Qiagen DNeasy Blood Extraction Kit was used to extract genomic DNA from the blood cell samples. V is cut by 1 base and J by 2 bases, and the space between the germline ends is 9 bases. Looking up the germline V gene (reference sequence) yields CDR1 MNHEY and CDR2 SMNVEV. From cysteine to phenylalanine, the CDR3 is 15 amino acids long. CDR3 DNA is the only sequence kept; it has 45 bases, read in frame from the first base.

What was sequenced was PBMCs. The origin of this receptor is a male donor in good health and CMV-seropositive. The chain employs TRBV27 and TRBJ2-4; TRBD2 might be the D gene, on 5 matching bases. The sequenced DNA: TGTGCCAGCAGTTTATTCCGAGGGACCAAAAACATTCAGTACTTC. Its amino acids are CASSLFRGTKNIQYF.